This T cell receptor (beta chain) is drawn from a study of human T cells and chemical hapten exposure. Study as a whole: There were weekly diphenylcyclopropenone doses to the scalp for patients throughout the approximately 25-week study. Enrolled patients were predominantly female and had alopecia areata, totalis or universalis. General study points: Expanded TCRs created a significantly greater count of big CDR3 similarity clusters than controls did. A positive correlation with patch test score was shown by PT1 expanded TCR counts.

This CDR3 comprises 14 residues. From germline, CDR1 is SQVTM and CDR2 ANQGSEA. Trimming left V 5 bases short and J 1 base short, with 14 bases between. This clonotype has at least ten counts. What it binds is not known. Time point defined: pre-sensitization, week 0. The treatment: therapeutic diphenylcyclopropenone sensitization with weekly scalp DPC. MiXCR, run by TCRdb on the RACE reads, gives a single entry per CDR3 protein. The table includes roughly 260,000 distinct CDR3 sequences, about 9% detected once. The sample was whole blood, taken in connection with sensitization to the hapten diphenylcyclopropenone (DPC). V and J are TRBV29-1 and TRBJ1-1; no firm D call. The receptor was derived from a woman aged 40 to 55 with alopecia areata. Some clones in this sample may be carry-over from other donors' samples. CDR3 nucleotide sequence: TGCAGCGTTCAGCCCTGGGAGGGGAACACTGAAGCTTTCTTT. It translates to CSVQPWEGNTEAFF.